This is a list of T cell receptor beta chains from one sample in a study of CD8 T cells in ankylosing spondylitis. TCRdb re-called the 5' RACE reads with MiXCR, one entry per CDR3 protein. The data contain roughly 130,000 distinct CDR3 sequences, roughly 7.3% of them singletons. Specimen: blood, either unsorted or a sorted T cell fraction (not recorded which). All receptors come from a male donor with ankylosing spondylitis or in good health (not recorded which). The CDR3 runs from the conserved cysteine through the conserved F or W. A D gene is named only where the DNA matches it firmly. Some rows have no size entry. The others give once, few or many, or a class for an expanded clone.

v_gene	abundance	j_gene	d_gene	CDR3nt	CDR3aa
TRBV6-5	many	TRBJ2-1	TRBD2	TGTGCCAGCAGTTACTGGGGGACTAGCGGAATGAGCTCCTACAATGAGCAGTTCTTC	CASSYWGTSGMSSYNEQFF
TRBV20-1	few	TRBJ2-6	NA	TGCAGTGCTAGAGGGGTCGAGGGAGCGCCTGGGGCCAACGTCCTGACTTTC	CSARGVEGAPGANVLTF
TRBV5-1	many	TRBJ2-5	NA	TGCGCCAGCAGCGCCGGACAGGGAGGGGAGACCCAGTACTTC	CASSAGQGGETQYF
TRBV6-1	many	TRBJ2-2	NA	TGTGCCAGCAACCCTCGAATAGCCGGGGAGCTGTTTTTT	CASNPRIAGELFF
TRBV7-9	many	TRBJ1-2	NA	TGTGCCAGCAGCTTAGGCGCTCAATATGGCTACACCTTC	CASSLGAQYGYTF
TRBV20-1	few	TRBJ1-2	TRBD1	TGCTGTGCTAGAGCCCGAGAAACAGGGGGTTTTAACTATGGCTACACCTTC	CCARARETGGFNYGYTF
TRBV29-1	few	TRBJ2-6	NA	TGCAGCGTTGAAGACGACTCTGGGGCCAACGTCCTGACTTTC	CSVEDDSGANVLTF
TRBV27	many	TRBJ1-6	NA	TGTGCCAGCAGTTTAGCAACCGGGACGGGCTATAATTCACCCCTCCACTTT	CASSLATGTGYNSPLHF
TRBV20-1	NA	TRBJ2-3	NA	TGCAGTGCTACACAGGGAATTGCGCAGTATTTT	CSATQGIAQYF
TRBV20-1	many	TRBJ1-2	TRBD1	TGCAGTGCTAGAGATCCAAGGGGACAGAACTATGGCTACACCTTC	CSARDPRGQNYGYTF